Listed below are T cell receptor beta chains from one sample, sequenced in a study of T cell responses to AZD1222 COVID-19 vaccine. Method: immunoSEQ multiplex PCR; TCRdb's copy keeps in-frame clones and lacks some. The sample comprises tens of thousands of clones, approximately 85% of which are singletons, and about 8.7% rests with the top ten. This specimen consisted of peripheral blood, obtained on day 0 of AZD1222 vaccination. The receptors stem from an adult in good health. The CDR3 runs from the conserved cysteine through the conserved F or W. A D gene is named only where the DNA matches it firmly. Expanded clones get a size class; other rows say once, few or many, or leave the size out.

size,V,D,J,DNA,CDR3
.,TRBV7-3,.,TRBJ2-2,TGTGCCAGCAGACCAGGACTGACCACCGGGGAGCTGTTTTTT,CASRPGLTTGELFF
few,TRBV2,.,TRBJ2-3,TGTGCCAGCAGTGACGGACGGGACGTTGCAGATACGCAGTATTTT,CASSDGRDVADTQYF
.,TRBV19,.,TRBJ1-2,TGTGCCAGTAGTACGGACTATGGCTACACCTTC,CASSTDYGYTF
.,TRBV28,TRBD1,TRBJ1-2,TGTGCCAGCGGTATACAGGGGGCATGGGGCTACACCTTC,CASGIQGAWGYTF
few,TRBV2,TRBD1,TRBJ2-7,TGTGCCAGCAGTCGGGGACAGGGACCCTACGAGCAGTACTTC,CASSRGQGPYEQYF
.,TRBV6-1,.,TRBJ1-1,TGTGCCAGCAGTGAAGACGTGGGCACTGAAGCTTTCTTT,CASSEDVGTEAFF
few,TRBV11-2,.,TRBJ2-7,TGTGCCAGCAGCTTCGGGCTTTCCTACGAGCAGTACTTC,CASSFGLSYEQYF
.,TRBV3-1/TRBV3-2,TRBD1,TRBJ1-2,TGTGCCAGCAGCCAAGGACAGGGTTGGTATGGCTACACCTTC,CASSQGQGWYGYTF
.,TRBV12-5,TRBD2,TRBJ2-3,TGTGCTAGTGGTCCATACCTTAGCGGGGTCGATACGCAGTATTTT,CASGPYLSGVDTQYF
many,TRBV12-3/TRBV12-4,.,TRBJ2-7,TGTGCCAGCAGTCGGACTAACTCCTACGAGCAGTACTTC,CASSRTNSYEQYF
.,TRBV15,.,TRBJ1-3,TGTGCCACCAGCAGAGTAAGGGGGACGAACACCATATATTTT,CATSRVRGTNTIYF
.,TRBV7-6,.,TRBJ2-5,TGTGCCAGCAGCTCCCTAACTAGCAGCTCAGAGACCCAGTACTTC,CASSSLTSSSETQYF
.,TRBV2,.,TRBJ1-1,TGTGCCAGCAGTGTGGAAAGCGCTGAAGCTTTCTTT,CASSVESAEAFF
.,TRBV10-1,.,TRBJ1-1,TGCGCCAGCAGTGAACGAACTAGGGGGGACACTGAAGCTTTCTTT,CASSERTRGDTEAFF
.,TRBV19,.,TRBJ2-5,TGTGCCAGTAGTCCGAGCCGGGCCCTGCCAGGGGAGACCCAGTACTTC,CASSPSRALPGETQYF
.,TRBV4-3,.,TRBJ1-2,TGCGCCAGCAGCCAAGAAGGGCGGGGCGGGGGGCAGAGATATGGCTACACCTTC,CASSQEGRGGGQRYGYTF
.,TRBV21-1,.,TRBJ1-6,TGTGCCAGCACCTTACACAGGGTAGTTTTCTCCGTAGCCGGTTCACCCCTCCACTTT,CASTLHRVVFSVAGSPLHF
.,TRBV28,.,TRBJ1-2,TGTGCCAGCAGTTTTATCCGGGGGGCCTCAGGCTACACCTTC,CASSFIRGASGYTF
.,TRBV24-1,TRBD2,TRBJ2-1,TGTGCCACCAGTGATCAAGCGGGAGGGGCCTACAATGAGCAGTTCTTC,CATSDQAGGAYNEQFF
.,TRBV13,.,TRBJ1-2,TGTGCCAGCAGCTTAGGGGGAATGTACTATGGCTACACCTTC,CASSLGGMYYGYTF
once,TRBV18,.,TRBJ1-4,TGTGCCAGCTCACTCCAGTCAACTAATGAAAAACTGTTTTTT,CASSLQSTNEKLFF
.,TRBV12-3/TRBV12-4,.,TRBJ1-5,TGTGCCAGCAGTTGGGGCAGTGGTCAGCCCCAGCATTTT,CASSWGSGQPQHF
.,TRBV7-9,.,TRBJ1-1,TGTGCCAGCAGCTCACAGGGTTATTACACTGAAGCTTTCTTT,CASSSQGYYTEAFF
.,TRBV5-8,.,TRBJ1-5,TGTGCCAGCAGCCCCGGAAGTCAGCCCCAGCATTTT,CASSPGSQPQHF
.,TRBV28,TRBD2,TRBJ2-7,TGTGCCAGCATCCCCCTGGGAGGGAGCTCCTACGAGCAGTACTTC,CASIPLGGSSYEQYF
.,TRBV30,.,TRBJ1-1,TGTGCCTGGAGTGTTTGGACGGGCAATGAAGCTTTCTTT,CAWSVWTGNEAFF